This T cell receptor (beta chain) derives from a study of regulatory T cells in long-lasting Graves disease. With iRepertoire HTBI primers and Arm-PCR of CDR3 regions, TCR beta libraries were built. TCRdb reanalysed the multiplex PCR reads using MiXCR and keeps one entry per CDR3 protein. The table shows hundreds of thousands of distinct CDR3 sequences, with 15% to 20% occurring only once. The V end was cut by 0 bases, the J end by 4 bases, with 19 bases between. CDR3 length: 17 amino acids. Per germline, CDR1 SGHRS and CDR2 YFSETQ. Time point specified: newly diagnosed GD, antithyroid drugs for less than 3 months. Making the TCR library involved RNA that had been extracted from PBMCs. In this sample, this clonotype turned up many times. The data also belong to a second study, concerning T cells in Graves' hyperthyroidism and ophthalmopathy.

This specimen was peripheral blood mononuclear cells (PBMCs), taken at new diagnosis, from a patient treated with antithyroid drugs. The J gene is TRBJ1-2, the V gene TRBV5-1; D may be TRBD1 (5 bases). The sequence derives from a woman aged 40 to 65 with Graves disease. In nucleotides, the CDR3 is TGCGCCAGCAGCTTGGGGGGCCGACAGAATGATGGCTATGGCTACACCTTC. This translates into CASSLGGRQNDGYGYTF.